The sample holds many counts of the clone carrying this T cell receptor (beta chain). The ends lost 3 bases at V and 5 bases at J; junction bases unmatched: 6. Germline V gene data show CDR1 as SGHKS and CDR2 as YYEKEE (reference sequence). The CDR3 has 15 amino acids. Individual cDNA molecules were tagged with unique molecular identifiers, the study reported. TCRdb itself ran the 5' RACE reads through MiXCR, one entry per CDR3 protein. The data hold 36,000 or so distinct CDR3 sequences, with about 3.8% observed a single time. This record belongs to a study of early T cells in non-severe SARS-CoV-2 infection. Looking at the study overall: Chains were unpaired, as sequencing was done on bulk RNA from unsorted whole blood.

This TCR was sampled from an adult who was a healthcare worker with PCR-confirmed SARS-CoV-2 infection or an uninfected control (not recorded which). The chain recombines TRBV5-5 with TRBJ1-4, with 8 bases lining up with TRBD1. The sequencing input was whole blood. CDR3 DNA: TGTGCCAGCAGCTCAACCGGGACAGGAAATGAAAAACTGTTTTTT. It is translated as CASSSTGTGNEKLFF.